This T cell receptor beta chain was sequenced for a study of post-analysis software for immune sequencing data. Looking at the study overall: Included courses were relapsing-remitting and secondary progressive multiple sclerosis; progressive-relapsing multiple sclerosis was also included.

Note on this clonotype: The antigen remains undetermined.

cDNA libraries of TCR beta carried unique molecular identifiers. Input amounts of 1 to 10 million T cells were used. These gave some 500,000 cDNA molecules, so each molecule approximated one T cell. TCRdb reanalysed the PCR reads using MiXCR and keeps one entry per CDR3 protein. Among 700,000 to 900,000 distinct CDR3 sequences, approximately 44% were seen once, and the ten largest hold over 4.5%. Notes on the study in general: In multiple sclerosis, normalized Chao1 diversity was significantly below that of controls. The five TRBV segments detected at higher frequency in patients than in controls included TRBV5-6, TRBV5-1 and TRBV20-1.

The length of the CDR3 is 15 residues. The junction had 9 bases not matched to a gene; V was cut back by 6 bases and J by 9 bases. Germline V gene lookup returns CDR1 MNHEY and CDR2 SMNVEV (reference sequence). Specimen: blood. This chain connects TRBV27 to TRBJ2-1; 12 bases match TRBD2. The source of this sequence is a girl aged 5 to 17 with multiple sclerosis. The CDR3 DNA reads TGTGCCAGCAGCTCTAGCGGGAGGGCCACAATTGAGCAGTTCTTC. The encoded protein is CASSSSGRATIEQFF.